This TCR beta chain was identified during a study of blood T cell repertoires in COVID-19 (dated by TCRdb to 2018 to 2020). Context from the whole study: Samples covering the acute and convalescent phases of COVID-19 were provided by collaborators in the United States, Italy and Spain. The samples were drawn from the first 160 participants of the ongoing ImmuneRACE study and from about 1,200 subjects provided by 6 global collaborators. The prospective study material was composed of cDNA or gDNA derived from T cells, B-cell-depleted T cells, or PBMCs. The dataset comprised deeply sampled blood TCRbeta repertoires from subjects exposed to, actively infected with, or recovered from COVID-19. Nearly every sample came with metadata listing a de-identified subject ID, COVID-19 status, age in years and sex. The repertoires were made available in a free public database intended to serve as a resource for research on the immune response to SARS-CoV-2. HLA class I and class II types, where available, came from metadata supplied by the sample provider rather than from assay-based typing. Findings and caveats that apply to the study as a whole: Clinical and demographic metadata were provided uncurated, with the amount varying by source and participant.

TCRbeta CDR3 regions were amplified from genomic DNA by means of the immunoSEQ Assay, a bias-controlled multiplex PCR. The source study handled its data this way. The number of nucleated cells in each sample was estimated from the amplification of reference gene primers within the assay. Sequence reads were collapsed and filtered to measure the absolute abundance of every unique TCRbeta CDR3 rearrangement. For each sample, productive Simpson clonality was calculated by taking the square root of Simpson's diversity index across productive rearrangements. The table comes from immuneACCESS by way of TCRdb, which keeps in-frame sequences with V and J called. Part of the clones is missing from these tables; in studies checked, under half for an unresolved V gene and the rest for unknown reasons. V and J calls and clone size follow that table, whereas D and trimming were derived from the DNA. For this sample the table gives hundreds of thousands of clones, of which around 87% were detected only once. Approximately 1% of the sample lies in the top ten.

With respect to this clone: The specificity of this receptor is unknown. Nothing much larger sits one base from this clone, and base qualities are not available.

The germline V gene gives CDR1 as KGHSH and CDR2 as LQKENI. The cysteine opens and the phenylalanine closes a CDR3 of 16 amino acids. Only the CDR3 DNA is retained, 48 bases long and in frame from the first base. V is cut back by 0 bases and J by 4 bases, with 8 bases in the junction unmatched. Participants in the prospective study were aged about 18 to 100 years, lived in under 30 United States geographic areas, and enrolled through a virtual design. In the prospective study, participants were assigned to cohorts based on the clinical history participants reported in a screening survey and a study questionnaire. Recovered participants in ImmuneRACE Cohort 3 were defined by two consecutive negative NP/OP PCR tests, clearance by a healthcare professional, or resolution of symptoms. In the prospective study, whole blood, serum and a nasopharyngeal or oropharyngeal swab were collected from each participant by mobile phlebotomists. Participants in the prospective study had the option to provide additional blood draws and questionnaires over an approximately 2-month period. Before DNA extraction, blood samples from the prospective study were shipped at room temperature or frozen.

This TCR derives from a man aged 18 to 30 who had recovered from COVID-19. The sample comprised PBMCs or T cells enriched from blood (not recorded which). The rearrangement combines TRBV18 with TRBJ1-1, and TRBD1 aligns with 7 junction nucleotides. The CDR3 protein sequence reads: CASSPPLQGVSTEAFF. At the DNA level, the sequence is TGTGCCAGCTCACCACCGCTTCAGGGGGTCAGCACTGAAGCTTTCTTT.